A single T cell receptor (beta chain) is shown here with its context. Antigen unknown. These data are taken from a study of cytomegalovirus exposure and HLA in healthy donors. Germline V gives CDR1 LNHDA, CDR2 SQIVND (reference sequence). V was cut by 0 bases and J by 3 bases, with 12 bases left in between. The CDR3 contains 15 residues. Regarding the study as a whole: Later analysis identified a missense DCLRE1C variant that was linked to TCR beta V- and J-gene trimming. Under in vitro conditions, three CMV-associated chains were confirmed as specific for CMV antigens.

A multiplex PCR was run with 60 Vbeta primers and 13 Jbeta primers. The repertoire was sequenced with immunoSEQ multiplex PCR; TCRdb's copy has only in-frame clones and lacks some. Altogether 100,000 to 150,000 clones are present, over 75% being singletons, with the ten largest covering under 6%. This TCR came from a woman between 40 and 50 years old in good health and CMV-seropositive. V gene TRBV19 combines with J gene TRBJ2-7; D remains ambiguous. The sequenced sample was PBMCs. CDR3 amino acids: CASSIDARSVYEQYF. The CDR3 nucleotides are TGTGCCAGTAGTATAGATGCCAGATCCGTCTACGAGCAGTACTTC. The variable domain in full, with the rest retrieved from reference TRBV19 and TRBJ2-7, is DGGITQSPKYLFRKEGQNVTLSCEQNLNHDAMYWYRQDPGQGLRLIYYSQIVNDFQKGDIAEGYSVSREKKESFPLTVTSAQKNPTAFYLCASSIDARSVYEQYFGPGTRLTVT.